This T cell receptor beta chain was profiled in a study of shared clonotypes between healthy human individuals (TCRdb year 2020). Concerning the study at large: Three men and a couple of women, aged 18 to 49 years, made up the cohort. For each donor, CD4 naive and CD4 memory were each run on three plates, CD8 naive on two plates, and CD8 memory on one plate. The study deeply sequenced blood TCR repertoires of roughly five healthy adults to estimate repertoire size and the extent of clonotype sharing between individuals. Libraries were prepared and TCR repertoires were sequenced by different laboratories using diverse techniques, in order to increase sequencing depth and limit assay-specific biases. Between about 0.8 and 9 billion PBMCs per donor were obtained by leukapheresis.

Summary of the overall study and its limitations: Sampling was limited to blood, and TCR repertoires in tissue likely differ from TCR repertoires in blood. The genetic and exposure-history diversity represented was limited by the small number of donors. Naive subsets generally had larger estimated clonotype richness than memory subsets. When a handful of donors were compared, the shared fraction of clonotypes was 5% to 6.5% for naive CD4, about 4% for naive CD8, 2% to 2.5% for memory CD4, and 0.4% for memory CD8. Even with the large sequencing depth, rarefaction of the sorted-subset datasets indicated that sequencing was incomplete. Pairwise subsampling indicated that sequencing depth was expected to affect the degree of clonotype sharing among donors. Compared with non-shared clonotypes, clonotypes shared by all four sorted-subset donors had higher generation probabilities.

Donors were healthy HIV-negative adults with no recently reported acute infections or vaccinations. Every donor was a Caucasian adult living in Nashville, Tennessee, USA. CD4+ T cells were enriched by magnetic negative selection, after which naive cells were positively selected on CD45RA and the negative fraction was taken as the memory subset. After blood collection by leukapheresis, PBMCs were isolated using Ficoll-Histopaque density gradient centrifugation and then cryopreserved in the vapor phase of liquid nitrogen. Analytical flow cytometry was used to check the purity and quantity of each magnetically sorted T cell population. Each sorted fraction had its genomic DNA isolated and then quantified by UV absorbance on a Nanodrop 2000c. Points on this clone: Its antigen is not yet known. Base quality data are lacking; no much larger clone is found one base away.

Looking up the germline V gene yields CDR1 KGHSH and CDR2 LQKENI. The trim is 2 bases for V and 3 bases for J, with a gap of 8 bases between the germline ends. From its cysteine to its phenylalanine, the CDR3 spans 15 amino acids. Only the CDR3 part of the read is kept: 45 bases, read in frame from the first base. TCR CDR3 regions were amplified from genomic DNA by multiplex PCR using the deep immunoSEQ assay. Genomic DNA extracted from each cell subset was distributed evenly over all wells of several immunoSEQ 96-well plates, and each plate served as one replicate. For sorted subsets, each replicate PCR was loaded with about 200 ng genomic DNA, equivalent to 30,000 or so T cell genomes. The purified libraries were quantified using a Qubit 3.0 fluorometer, sized with a Bioanalyzer 2100, and then quantified again using the KAPA Library Quantification kit. Every immunoSEQ 96-well plate was sequenced on a dedicated single-read 150-cycle Illumina NextSeq 550 flow cell. In the original analysis: The immunoSEQ output contained only junctional sequences without quality scores, so filtering could not match that applied to full-length reads. Sequences were annotated with PyIR, a Python wrapper for IgBLAST v1.9, using IMGT germline references to assign V/J genes and CDR3. Reads were removed for weak V/J assignments (E-value above 1e-6), missing CDR3, stop codons, out-of-frame junctions, or ambiguous translated residues. A V3J clonotype was defined by an identical inferred V gene, J gene, and CDR3 amino acid sequence. To compute the percentage overlap between repertoires, the number of shared unique clonotypes was divided by the size of the smaller repertoire. RTK rarefaction, the Chao1 estimator, and Recon v2.1 estimates of unobserved clonotypes were used to assess repertoire richness. OLGA was used to compute generation probabilities for all TCRbeta clonotypes that the gDNA method yielded from four donors. The table was pulled from immuneACCESS by TCRdb, which kept in-frame rearrangements only. Such tables lose some clones; where checked, under half of the loss comes from unresolved V genes, and the rest has no known cause. V, J and clone size derive from that table, while D and trimming were established from the DNA sequence. The sample includes 150,000 to 200,000 clones, with 85% to 95% observed a single time. The leading ten clones occupy around 0.067% of the sample.

The sequenced material came from naive CD4+ T cells sorted from blood. The sample's cell subset or site label is to be understood as: CD45RA+ positively selected. The chain uses TRBV18 and TRBJ1-6, with the D segment identity uncertain. This TCR was recovered from a woman aged 30 to 39 in good health. The DNA sequence reads TGTGCCAGCTCACCATTCGACGGCTATAATTCACCCCTCCACTTT. Translated, this gives CASSPFDGYNSPLHF.